These T cell receptor beta chains were read from a single sample in a study of blood T cell repertoires in COVID-19. The data were produced by immunoSEQ multiplex PCR, yet TCRdb's version contains in-frame clones alone and is incomplete. This table holds about 230,000 clones, around 83% found once. What was sequenced was peripheral blood. All receptors derive from a woman in her fifties or sixties with acute or convalescent COVID-19. The CDR3 runs from the conserved cysteine through the conserved F or W. A D gene is named only where the DNA matches it firmly. Clone size is stated in some rows and not others, as once, few, many or a class when expanded.

clone size: -
V gene: TRBV3-1/TRBV3-2
J gene: TRBJ2-3
D gene: TRBD2
CDR3 DNA: TGTGCCAGCAGTGATCGGGGGGTTACGCAGTATTTT
CDR3 protein: CASSDRGVTQYF

clone size: -
V gene: TRBV6-1
J gene: TRBJ1-2
D gene: TRBD1
CDR3 DNA: TGTGCCAGCAGTGAAGCGGCAGGGACAGGGGAGAGGGGCTACACCTTC
CDR3 protein: CASSEAAGTGERGYTF

clone size: -
V gene: TRBV27
J gene: TRBJ1-5
D gene: -
CDR3 DNA: TGTGCCAGCAGAGGCAGGTCCACCCCCTTTAGCAATCAGCCCCAGCATTTT
CDR3 protein: CASRGRSTPFSNQPQHF

clone size: -
V gene: TRBV7-9
J gene: TRBJ1-3
D gene: -
CDR3 DNA: TGTGCCAGCAGCCGGACTGAGAGGTCCTCTGGAAACACCATATATTTT
CDR3 protein: CASSRTERSSGNTIYF

clone size: few
V gene: TRBV6-4
J gene: TRBJ1-4
D gene: -
CDR3 DNA: TGTGCCAGCAGTGCAGCAACTAATGAAAAACTGTTTTTT
CDR3 protein: CASSAATNEKLFF

clone size: many
V gene: TRBV7-9
J gene: TRBJ2-5
D gene: TRBD1
CDR3 DNA: TGTGCCAGCAGACGAAAACAGGGGGAGGTTGAGACCCAGTACTTC
CDR3 protein: CASRRKQGEVETQYF

clone size: -
V gene: TRBV7-9
J gene: TRBJ2-2
D gene: -
CDR3 DNA: TGTGCCAGCAGCTTCATACTGAACACCGGGGAGCTGTTTTTT
CDR3 protein: CASSFILNTGELFF

clone size: -
V gene: TRBV20-1
J gene: TRBJ2-7
D gene: -
CDR3 DNA: TGCAGCGTCTGGGAGGATCTCGAGCAGTACTTC
CDR3 protein: CSVWEDLEQYF

clone size: -
V gene: TRBV5-1
J gene: TRBJ2-3
D gene: TRBD2
CDR3 DNA: TGCGCCAGCAGAAATAGCGGGTATAGGGATACGCAGTATTTT
CDR3 protein: CASRNSGYRDTQYF

clone size: -
V gene: TRBV4-1
J gene: TRBJ1-2
D gene: -
CDR3 DNA: TGCGCCAGCAGCCAAGGCAGGACGGGGAACTATGGCTACACCTTC
CDR3 protein: CASSQGRTGNYGYTF

clone size: -
V gene: TRBV28
J gene: TRBJ2-5
D gene: TRBD1
CDR3 DNA: TGTGCCAGCACCCCGGGACAGGGCCAAGAGACCCAGTACTTC
CDR3 protein: CASTPGQGQETQYF

clone size: -
V gene: TRBV6-6
J gene: TRBJ1-2
D gene: -
CDR3 DNA: TGTGCCAGCAGTTACTCGCTGACACTGCAGGGGGGCTACACCTTC
CDR3 protein: CASSYSLTLQGGYTF

clone size: -
V gene: TRBV25-1
J gene: TRBJ2-7
D gene: -
CDR3 DNA: TGTGCCAGCAGGGGGGACAAAGTAGGGTTC
CDR3 protein: CASRGDKVGF

clone size: -
V gene: TRBV28
J gene: TRBJ1-3
D gene: -
CDR3 DNA: TGTGCCAGCAGTATAGCTGGTCCGGGGAACACCATATATTTT
CDR3 protein: CASSIAGPGNTIYF

clone size: -
V gene: TRBV7-8
J gene: TRBJ1-5
D gene: -
CDR3 DNA: TGTGCCAGCAGCACCCAGGCGACGGCGAATCAGCCCCAGCATTTT
CDR3 protein: CASSTQATANQPQHF

clone size: -
V gene: TRBV11-2
J gene: TRBJ2-7
D gene: -
CDR3 DNA: TGTGCCAGCAGCTTAGCGAGCTACGAGCAGTACTTC
CDR3 protein: CASSLASYEQYF

clone size: -
V gene: TRBV28
J gene: TRBJ2-2
D gene: -
CDR3 DNA: TGTGCCAGCAGTGGAGCTGGGGCAGGGAACACCGGGGAGCTGTTTTTT
CDR3 protein: CASSGAGAGNTGELFF

clone size: many
V gene: TRBV3-1/TRBV3-2
J gene: TRBJ1-5
D gene: TRBD1
CDR3 DNA: TGTGCCAGCAGCCCGAGGACAGGGGGAGGTCAGCCCCAGCATTTT
CDR3 protein: CASSPRTGGGQPQHF

clone size: few
V gene: TRBV10-2
J gene: TRBJ2-7
D gene: -
CDR3 DNA: TGCGCCAGCAAACCTACAGGGATCTCCTACGAGCAGTACTTC
CDR3 protein: CASKPTGISYEQYF

clone size: -
V gene: TRBV4-2
J gene: TRBJ1-1
D gene: -
CDR3 DNA: TGTGCCAGCAGCCAAGATAGGGGTGACACTGAAGCTTTCTTT
CDR3 protein: CASSQDRGDTEAFF

clone size: -
V gene: TRBV7-8
J gene: TRBJ1-5
D gene: -
CDR3 DNA: TGTGCCAGCAGCTTACTGGCAGGGGACCAGCCCCAGCATTTT
CDR3 protein: CASSLLAGDQPQHF

clone size: few
V gene: TRBV28
J gene: TRBJ1-1
D gene: -
CDR3 DNA: TGTGCCAGCAGTTTAGACAGGAATGTGAGGGCTGAAGCTTTCTTT
CDR3 protein: CASSLDRNVRAEAFF

clone size: -
V gene: TRBV7-9
J gene: TRBJ2-3
D gene: TRBD1
CDR3 DNA: TGTGCCAGCAGCTTTGGGACAGGGGTTCAAGATACGCAGTATTTT
CDR3 protein: CASSFGTGVQDTQYF

clone size: few
V gene: TRBV11-2
J gene: TRBJ2-2
D gene: -
CDR3 DNA: TGTGCCAGCAGCTTACAGGAAACCGGGGAGCTGTTTTTT
CDR3 protein: CASSLQETGELFF

clone size: -
V gene: TRBV5-1
J gene: TRBJ2-5
D gene: -
CDR3 DNA: TGCGCCAGCAGCCAAAACACAGGGATACAGACCCAGTACTTC
CDR3 protein: CASSQNTGIQTQYF

clone size: -
V gene: TRBV6-5
J gene: TRBJ2-7
D gene: TRBD2
CDR3 DNA: TGTGCCAGCAGTTATGCCAGCGGGGTGATGGGCGAGCAGTACTTC
CDR3 protein: CASSYASGVMGEQYF

clone size: -
V gene: TRBV6-5
J gene: TRBJ1-2
D gene: -
CDR3 DNA: TGTGCCAGCAGTTACTCGAGTGGGGACTCGGCTTACACCTTC
CDR3 protein: CASSYSSGDSAYTF

clone size: -
V gene: TRBV5-4
J gene: TRBJ2-1
D gene: TRBD2
CDR3 DNA: TGTGCCAGCAGCTCGGCCCCTAGCGGAAACAATGAGCAGTTCTTC
CDR3 protein: CASSSAPSGNNEQFF

clone size: -
V gene: TRBV4-1
J gene: TRBJ2-1
D gene: TRBD2
CDR3 DNA: TGCGCCAGCAGCCGAATTAGCGGGAGGGCCGACAATGAGCAGTTCTTC
CDR3 protein: CASSRISGRADNEQFF

clone size: -
V gene: TRBV28
J gene: TRBJ1-3
D gene: -
CDR3 DNA: TGTGCCAGCAGTACCGCCCGGAACACCATATATTTT
CDR3 protein: CASSTARNTIYF

clone size: few
V gene: TRBV30
J gene: TRBJ1-1
D gene: -
CDR3 DNA: TGTGCCTGGACTCGGACTGAAGCTTTCTTT
CDR3 protein: CAWTRTEAFF

clone size: -
V gene: TRBV28
J gene: TRBJ2-7
D gene: TRBD1
CDR3 DNA: TGTGCCAGCAGTCCCCTCAGGGGGAGATACGAGCAGTACTTC
CDR3 protein: CASSPLRGRYEQYF

clone size: -
V gene: TRBV25-1
J gene: TRBJ2-2
D gene: -
CDR3 DNA: TGTGCCAGCAGTCTCAGCGGCACCGGGGAGCTGTTTTTT
CDR3 protein: CASSLSGTGELFF

clone size: -
V gene: TRBV5-6
J gene: TRBJ1-4
D gene: -
CDR3 DNA: TGTGCCAGCAGCTTGATATCAGGTCTCAATGAAAAACTGTTTTTT
CDR3 protein: CASSLISGLNEKLFF

clone size: -
V gene: TRBV11-2
J gene: TRBJ1-4
D gene: -
CDR3 DNA: TGTGCCAGCAGCGTATACAGAGCAACTAATGAAAAACTGTTTTTT
CDR3 protein: CASSVYRATNEKLFF

clone size: once
V gene: TRBV19
J gene: TRBJ1-2
D gene: TRBD1
CDR3 DNA: TGTGCCAGTAGTATGGACAGGGAAACCACAGTCCATGGCTACACCTTC
CDR3 protein: CASSMDRETTVHGYTF

clone size: once
V gene: TRBV5-6
J gene: TRBJ2-3
D gene: TRBD2
CDR3 DNA: TGTGCCAGCAGCGCCGGGACTAGCGCGACAGATACGCAGTATTTT
CDR3 protein: CASSAGTSATDTQYF

clone size: once
V gene: TRBV25-1
J gene: TRBJ1-4
D gene: -
CDR3 DNA: TGTGCCAGCAGCCCCACGGAGGGGACTAATGAAAAACTGTTTTTT
CDR3 protein: CASSPTEGTNEKLFF

clone size: -
V gene: TRBV3-1/TRBV3-2
J gene: TRBJ2-2
D gene: -
CDR3 DNA: TGTGCCAGCAGCCAAACTGGGGAGCTGTTTTTT
CDR3 protein: CASSQTGELFF

clone size: once
V gene: TRBV7-9
J gene: TRBJ1-4
D gene: -
CDR3 DNA: TGTGCCAGCAGCTTTTTCCAGGAAAAACTGTTTTTT
CDR3 protein: CASSFFQEKLFF

clone size: few
V gene: TRBV30
J gene: TRBJ1-1
D gene: TRBD1
CDR3 DNA: TGTGCCTGGGAGACAGGGGGGACTGAAGCTTTCTTT
CDR3 protein: CAWETGGTEAFF

clone size: -
V gene: TRBV3-1/TRBV3-2
J gene: TRBJ2-5
D gene: TRBD2
CDR3 DNA: TGTGCCAGCAGCTTCTCCGGGACTAGCGGGGGGGTCGCTGAGACCCAGTACTTC
CDR3 protein: CASSFSGTSGGVAETQYF

clone size: -
V gene: TRBV28
J gene: TRBJ1-2
D gene: TRBD1
CDR3 DNA: TGTGCCAGCAGGGGGGGACAGGGGGTCTATGGCTACACCTTC
CDR3 protein: CASRGGQGVYGYTF

clone size: -
V gene: TRBV2
J gene: TRBJ2-2
D gene: -
CDR3 DNA: TGTGCCAGCAGTCGCGGTGAGATTATCACCGGGGAGCTGTTTTTT
CDR3 protein: CASSRGEIITGELFF

clone size: -
V gene: TRBV4-1
J gene: TRBJ2-7
D gene: -
CDR3 DNA: TGCGCCAGCAGCCAAGTTTCCAGGTCCTACGAGCAGTACTTC
CDR3 protein: CASSQVSRSYEQYF

clone size: -
V gene: TRBV30
J gene: TRBJ1-4
D gene: -
CDR3 DNA: TGTGCCTGGAGTCTGCCGTACAGCTTAAATGAAAAACTGTTTTTT
CDR3 protein: CAWSLPYSLNEKLFF

clone size: -
V gene: TRBV4-3
J gene: TRBJ2-1
D gene: -
CDR3 DNA: TGCGCCAGCAGCCAAGATGGTGCGAGCGGGTCGTACAATGAGCAGTTCTTC
CDR3 protein: CASSQDGASGSYNEQFF

clone size: few
V gene: TRBV24-1
J gene: TRBJ2-1
D gene: -
CDR3 DNA: TGTGCCACCAGTGATCCAGTAATCTCCTACAATGAGCAGTTCTTC
CDR3 protein: CATSDPVISYNEQFF

clone size: -
V gene: TRBV11-3
J gene: TRBJ2-5
D gene: TRBD1
CDR3 DNA: TGTGCCAGCAGCCGAGGGACAGGGGAACAAGAGACCCAGTACTTC
CDR3 protein: CASSRGTGEQETQYF

clone size: -
V gene: TRBV30
J gene: TRBJ2-7
D gene: -
CDR3 DNA: TGTGCCTGGAGCCAGGGGCCCCCCTACGAGCAGTACTTC
CDR3 protein: CAWSQGPPYEQYF

clone size: -
V gene: TRBV27
J gene: TRBJ2-3
D gene: -
CDR3 DNA: TGTGCCAGCAGTCAAGGGACAACTCAGGCGGCGCAGTATTTT
CDR3 protein: CASSQGTTQAAQYF

clone size: once
V gene: TRBV15
J gene: TRBJ2-7
D gene: TRBD1
CDR3 DNA: TGTGCCACCAGCAGAGCCCGGACAGGGGGCTACGAGCAGTACTTC
CDR3 protein: CATSRARTGGYEQYF

clone size: -
V gene: TRBV9
J gene: TRBJ2-5
D gene: TRBD2
CDR3 DNA: TGTGCCAGCAGCTTAGGACTAGCGGGAGAAGAGACCCAGTACTTC
CDR3 protein: CASSLGLAGEETQYF

clone size: -
V gene: TRBV11-1
J gene: TRBJ2-3
D gene: TRBD2
CDR3 DNA: TGTGCCAGCAGCTCAATAGCGGGAGGGAGCACAGATACGCAGTATTTT
CDR3 protein: CASSSIAGGSTDTQYF

clone size: -
V gene: TRBV10-3
J gene: TRBJ2-7
D gene: -
CDR3 DNA: TGTGCCAGTTCAGGGGTAAGCGAGCAGTACTTC
CDR3 protein: CASSGVSEQYF

clone size: few
V gene: TRBV10-1
J gene: TRBJ2-7
D gene: -
CDR3 DNA: TGCGCCAGCAGGCCCCCGACGACGAGGAGGAGCCCCCACTACGAGCAGTACTTC
CDR3 protein: CASRPPTTRRSPHYEQYF

clone size: few
V gene: TRBV30
J gene: TRBJ2-3
D gene: TRBD1
CDR3 DNA: TGTGCCTGGATCCCCAGGGACAGGGGCACAGATACGCAGTATTTT
CDR3 protein: CAWIPRDRGTDTQYF

clone size: -
V gene: TRBV6-5
J gene: TRBJ1-1
D gene: TRBD1
CDR3 DNA: TGTGCCAGCAGTACACGGACAGGGGATACTGAAGCTTTCTTT
CDR3 protein: CASSTRTGDTEAFF

clone size: -
V gene: TRBV14
J gene: TRBJ1-1
D gene: -
CDR3 DNA: TGTGCCAGCAGCCAAGGTTCGAAGGGAGTGAAAGCTTTCTTT
CDR3 protein: CASSQGSKGVKAFF

clone size: -
V gene: TRBV15
J gene: TRBJ1-1
D gene: TRBD1
CDR3 DNA: TGTGCCACCAGCCAAGACAGGGGGAGCACTGAAGCTTTCTTT
CDR3 protein: CATSQDRGSTEAFF